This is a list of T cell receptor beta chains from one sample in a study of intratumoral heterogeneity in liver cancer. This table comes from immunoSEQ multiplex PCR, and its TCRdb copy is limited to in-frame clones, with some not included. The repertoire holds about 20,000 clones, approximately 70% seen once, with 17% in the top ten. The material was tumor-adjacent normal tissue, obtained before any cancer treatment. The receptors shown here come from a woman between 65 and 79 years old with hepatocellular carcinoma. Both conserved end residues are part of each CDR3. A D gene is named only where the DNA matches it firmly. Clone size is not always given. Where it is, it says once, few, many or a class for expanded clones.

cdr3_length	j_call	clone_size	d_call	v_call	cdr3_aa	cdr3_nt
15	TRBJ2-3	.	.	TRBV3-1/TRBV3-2	CASSHSRPSTDTQYF	TGTGCCAGCAGCCATAGTCGCCCAAGCACAGATACGCAGTATTTT
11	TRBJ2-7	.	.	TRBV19	CATKNLAEQYF	TGTGCCACCAAAAATCTCGCTGAGCAGTACTTC
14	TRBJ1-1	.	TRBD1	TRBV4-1	CASSHADRGTEAFF	TGCGCCAGCAGCCACGCGGACAGGGGCACTGAAGCTTTCTTT
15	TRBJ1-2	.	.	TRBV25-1	CASSFPKGPLNGYTF	TGTGCCAGCTCGTTCCCCAAGGGACCGCTTAATGGCTACACCTTC
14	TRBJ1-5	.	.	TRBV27	CASSLQEGYQPQHF	TGTGCCAGCAGTTTACAGGAGGGGTATCAGCCCCAGCATTTT
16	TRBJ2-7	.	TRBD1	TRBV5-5	CASRSRQGRSSYEQYF	TGTGCCAGCAGGTCCAGACAGGGAAGAAGCTCCTACGAGCAGTACTTC
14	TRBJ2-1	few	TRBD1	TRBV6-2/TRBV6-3	CASSSPGQGNEQFF	TGTGCCAGCAGTTCCCCGGGACAGGGTAATGAGCAGTTCTTC
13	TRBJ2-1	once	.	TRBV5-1	CASSLHRVNEQFF	TGCGCCAGCAGCTTGCACAGGGTCAATGAGCAGTTCTTC
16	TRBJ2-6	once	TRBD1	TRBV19	CASSIGTGSGANVLTF	TGTGCCAGTAGTATCGGGACAGGCTCTGGGGCCAACGTCCTGACTTTC
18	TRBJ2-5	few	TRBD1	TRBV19	CASSRSPGQRLFQETQYF	TGTGCCAGTAGTCGAAGTCCGGGACAGAGATTATTTCAAGAGACCCAGTACTTC
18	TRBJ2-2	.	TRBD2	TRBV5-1	CASSLRLSGRTNTGELFF	TGCGCCAGCAGCTTACGCCTTAGCGGGAGGACGAACACCGGGGAGCTGTTTTTT
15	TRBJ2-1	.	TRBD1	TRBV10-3	CAISKDRGDNNEQFF	TGTGCCATCAGTAAGGACAGGGGGGATAACAATGAGCAGTTCTTC
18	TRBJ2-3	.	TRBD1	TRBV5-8	CASSSGQGLVTSTDTQYF	TGTGCCAGCAGCAGCGGACAGGGTCTAGTCACTAGCACAGATACGCAGTATTTT
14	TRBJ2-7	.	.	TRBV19	CASSPAGTIYEQYF	TGTGCCAGTAGTCCCGCCGGGACCATCTACGAGCAGTACTTC
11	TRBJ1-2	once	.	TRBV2	CASTVKYGYTF	TGTGCCAGCACAGTGAAATATGGCTACACCTTC
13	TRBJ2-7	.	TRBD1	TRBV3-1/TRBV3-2	CASSPYRGAEQYF	TGTGCCAGCAGCCCTTACAGGGGGGCCGAGCAGTACTTC
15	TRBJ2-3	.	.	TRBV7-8	CASGVDRTGTDTQYF	TGTGCCAGCGGGGTCGACCGTACTGGCACAGATACGCAGTATTTT
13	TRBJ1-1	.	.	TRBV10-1	CAPSKVRNTEAFF	TGCGCCCCATCCAAGGTCCGGAACACTGAAGCTTTCTTT
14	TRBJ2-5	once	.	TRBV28	CASSLISGSETQYF	TGTGCCAGCAGTTTAATTTCCGGCTCGGAGACCCAGTACTTC
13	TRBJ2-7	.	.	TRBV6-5	CASRKPETRALYF	TGTGCCAGCAGGAAACCCGAAACAAGGGCCTTGTACTTC
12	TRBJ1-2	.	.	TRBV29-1	CSVGVSNYGYTF	TGCAGCGTTGGGGTCTCCAACTATGGCTACACCTTC
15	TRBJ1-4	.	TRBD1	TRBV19	CASSVPGQKTEKLFF	TGTGCCAGTAGTGTACCGGGACAGAAGACTGAAAAACTGTTTTTT
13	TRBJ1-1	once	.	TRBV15	CATSKPGNTEAFF	TGTGCCACCAGCAAACCTGGGAACACTGAAGCTTTCTTT
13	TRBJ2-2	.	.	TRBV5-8	CASTSSVTGELFF	TGTGCCAGCACTTCTAGTGTCACCGGGGAGCTGTTTTTT
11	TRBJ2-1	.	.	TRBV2	CASSGQVEQFF	TGTGCCAGCAGTGGGCAGGTCGAGCAGTTCTTC
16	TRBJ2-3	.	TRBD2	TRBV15	CATSTLAGRNTDTQYF	TGTGCCACCAGCACACTAGCGGGAAGGAACACAGATACGCAGTATTTT